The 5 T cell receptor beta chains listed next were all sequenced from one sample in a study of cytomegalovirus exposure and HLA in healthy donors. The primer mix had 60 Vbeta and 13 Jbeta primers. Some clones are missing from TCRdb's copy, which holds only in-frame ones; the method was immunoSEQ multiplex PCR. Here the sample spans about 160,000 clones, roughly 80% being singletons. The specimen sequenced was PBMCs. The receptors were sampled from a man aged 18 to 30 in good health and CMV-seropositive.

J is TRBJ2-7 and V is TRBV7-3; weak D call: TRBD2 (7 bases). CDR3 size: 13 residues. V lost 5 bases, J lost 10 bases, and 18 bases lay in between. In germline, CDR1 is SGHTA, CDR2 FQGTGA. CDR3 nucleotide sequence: TGTGCCAGCAGCGTCATCGGTGGGGGGGCTCAGTACTTC. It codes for CASSVIGGGAQYF.

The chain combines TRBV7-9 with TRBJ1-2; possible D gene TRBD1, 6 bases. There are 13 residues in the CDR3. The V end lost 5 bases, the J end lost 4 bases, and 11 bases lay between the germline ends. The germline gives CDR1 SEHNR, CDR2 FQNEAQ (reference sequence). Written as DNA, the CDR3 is TGTGCCAGCAGCACACAGGGAGCCTATGGCTACACCTTC. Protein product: CASSTQGAYGYTF.

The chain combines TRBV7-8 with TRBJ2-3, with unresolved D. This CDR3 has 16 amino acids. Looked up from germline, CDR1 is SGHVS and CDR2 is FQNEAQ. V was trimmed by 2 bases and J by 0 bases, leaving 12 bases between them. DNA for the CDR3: TGTGCCAGCAGCTTATTGTTAGAGCTTAGCACAGATACGCAGTATTTT. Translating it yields CASSLLLELSTDTQYF.

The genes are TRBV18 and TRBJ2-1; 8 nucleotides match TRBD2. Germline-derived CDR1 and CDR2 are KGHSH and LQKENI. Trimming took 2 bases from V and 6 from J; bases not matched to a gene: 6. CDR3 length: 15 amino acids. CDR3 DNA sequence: TGTGCCAGCTCACCAGGACTAGCAACGATCAATGAGCAGTTCTTC. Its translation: CASSPGLATINEQFF.

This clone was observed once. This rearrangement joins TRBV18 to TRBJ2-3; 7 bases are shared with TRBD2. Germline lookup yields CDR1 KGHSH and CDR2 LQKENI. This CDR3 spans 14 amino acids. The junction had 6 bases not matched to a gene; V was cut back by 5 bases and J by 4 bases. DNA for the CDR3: TGTGCCAGCTCAACGCCGGGAGGAGCAGATACGCAGTATTTT. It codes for CASSTPGGADTQYF.